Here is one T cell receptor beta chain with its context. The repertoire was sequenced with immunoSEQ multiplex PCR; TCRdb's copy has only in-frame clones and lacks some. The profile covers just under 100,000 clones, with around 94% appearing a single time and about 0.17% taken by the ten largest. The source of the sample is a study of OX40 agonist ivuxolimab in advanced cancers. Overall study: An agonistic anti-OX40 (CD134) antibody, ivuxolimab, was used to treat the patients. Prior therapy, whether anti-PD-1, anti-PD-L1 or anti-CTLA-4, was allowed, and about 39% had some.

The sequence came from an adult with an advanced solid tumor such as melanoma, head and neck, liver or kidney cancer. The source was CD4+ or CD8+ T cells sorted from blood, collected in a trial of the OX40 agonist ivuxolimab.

The CDR3 nucleotides are TGCGCCAGCAGCTCGGACGGAGCTAAGGGGGGCTACACCTTC. Its protein is CASSSDGAKGGYTF. The V and J genes are TRBV5-1 and TRBJ1-2, with D perhaps matching TRBD1 (5 bases). The germline CDR1 and CDR2 sequences are SGHRS and YFSETQ. This CDR3 is built from 14 residues. Trimming pared 3 bases from V and 8 bases from J, leaving 17 bases between.